The 23 T cell receptor beta chains given below trace back to one sample, sequenced in a study of blood T cell repertoires in COVID-19. Measured with immunoSEQ multiplex PCR; TCRdb has only the in-frame clones, and not every one. Here the sample spans some 70,000 clones, 80% to 95% being singletons. Source material: peripheral blood. Every receptor here comes from a human donor with active COVID-19. The donor label of this sample is uncertain.

The V gene is TRBV19, the J gene TRBJ2-1; 7 bases line up with TRBD1. V gave up 5 bases and J gave up 3 bases; unmatched junction bases: 10. Germline-derived CDR1 and CDR2 are LNHDA and SQIVND (reference sequence). The CDR3 spans 16 residues. The CDR3 region is CASSALTGVGYNEQFF. The CDR3 nucleotides are TGTGCCAGTAGTGCTCTAACAGGGGTTGGCTACAATGAGCAGTTCTTC.

CDR3 loop: CAWRLTSGSTDTQYF. In DNA form, the CDR3 reads TGTGCCTGGAGGCTAACTAGCGGGAGTACAGATACGCAGTATTTT. This chain connects TRBV30 to TRBJ2-3; 11 nucleotides agree with TRBD2. Unmatched junction bases numbered 5, after V lost 3 bases and J lost 3 bases. This CDR3 comprises 15 residues. In germline, CDR1 is GTSNPN, CDR2 SVGIG (reference sequence).

The chain has TRBV11-2 and TRBJ2-7; tentatively, D is TRBD2 (5 bases). V dropped 1 base and J dropped 0 bases, with 10 bases sitting between them. The CDR3 runs to 15 residues. Germline V gene lookup returns CDR1 SGHAT and CDR2 FQNNGV. CDR3 in amino acids: CASSLAIDYSYEQYF. The CDR3 DNA sequence: TGTGCCAGCAGCTTAGCTATCGACTACTCCTACGAGCAGTACTTC. Full variable domain (remainder filled in from reference TRBV11-2 and TRBJ2-7): EAGVAQSPRYKIIEKRQSVAFWCNPISGHATLYWYQQILGQGPKLLIQFQNNGVVDDSQLPKDRFSAERLKGVDSTLKIQPAKLEDSAVYLCASSLAIDYSYEQYFGPGTRLTVT.

The genes are TRBV29-1 and TRBJ2-2; no definite D call. With 7 bases removed from V and 4 bases from J, the gap between germline ends came to 19 bases. The germline CDR1 and CDR2 sequences are SQVTM and ANQGSEA. The CDR3 totals 15 residues. Here the CDR3 DNA reads TGCAGCGGACAAGGAACCGCTGAGAGCACCGGGGAGCTGTTTTTT. Translated, it gives CSGQGTAESTGELFF.

The chain combines TRBV7-2 with TRBJ2-7; 7 nucleotides agree with TRBD2. The junction had 11 bases not matched to a gene; V was cut back by 0 bases and J by 6 bases. CDR1 SGHTA and CDR2 FQGNSA come from the germline V gene. The CDR3 loop spans 16 amino acids. The CDR3 bases are TGTGCCAGCAGCTTAGCCTCGTCGGGGGGTCTGGGCGAGCAGTACTTC. Amino acid sequence: CASSLASSGGLGEQYF.

This rearrangement joins TRBV28 to TRBJ1-2; tentatively, D is TRBD1 (6 bases). This CDR3 region has 15 residues. CDR1 and CDR2 (germline): MDHEN, SYDVKM. The ends were cut back, 7 bases at V and 1 base at J, with 16 bases in the middle. The CDR3 spells CASTSGGANNYGYTF. CDR3 bases: TGTGCCAGCACCTCCGGGGGGGCGAATAACTATGGCTACACCTTC.

J is TRBJ1-1 and V is TRBV9; TRBD1 aligns across 11 bases. The CDR3 contains 14 residues. V trimming: 3 bases; J trimming: 6 bases; junction bases outside the gene matches: 4. CDR1 SGDLS and CDR2 YYNGEE come from the germline V gene. The CDR3 nucleotides read TGTGCCAGCAGCGCGGGACAGGGGGGATCTGAAGCTTTCTTT. Its protein is CASSAGQGGSEAFF.

The rearrangement joins TRBV5-6 to TRBJ1-3; perhaps TRBD1 as D (5 bases). The V end lost 2 bases, the J end lost 3 bases, and 15 bases lay between the germline ends. CDR1 is SGHDT and CDR2 is YYEEEE in the germline V gene. The CDR3 length is 16 residues. The CDR3 sequence is CASSLRNRGYGNTIYF. The DNA of the CDR3 is TGTGCCAGCAGCTTAAGGAATAGGGGATATGGAAACACCATATATTTT.

The chain couples TRBV10-2 to TRBJ1-1, with D tentatively TRBD1 (5 bases). V lost 2 bases and J 7 bases, leaving 8 bases between the germline ends. The CDR3 runs to 12 residues. The germline CDR1 and CDR2 sequences are WSHSY and SAAADI. The CDR3 loop is CASSETQGEAFF. The CDR3, as DNA: TGCGCCAGCAGTGAGACGCAGGGTGAAGCTTTCTTT.

As DNA, the CDR3 is TGTGCCAGCAGTTTTGAGCCCGATACGCAGTATTTT. Translating it yields CASSFEPDTQYF. The chain joins TRBV28 to TRBJ2-3; D remains unclear. The CDR3 length is 12 residues. Germline lookup yields CDR1 MDHEN and CDR2 SYDVKM. V lost 3 bases, J lost 6 bases, and 7 bases lay in between.

The chain joins TRBV7-2 to TRBJ2-1; TRBD2 matches 14 bases. The germline V gene encodes CDR1 SGHTA and CDR2 FQGNSA. The CDR3 has 16 residues. After removal of 2 bases from V and 12 bases from J, the junction contained 9 bases not matched to a gene. CDR3 amino acids: CASSLSGTSGRVGQFF. The DNA of the CDR3 is TGTGCCAGCAGCTTATCCGGGACTAGCGGGAGAGTAGGGCAGTTCTTC.

The V gene is TRBV24-1, the J gene TRBJ2-1; 9 positions match TRBD1. CDR1 and CDR2 (germline): KGHDR, SFDVKD. CDR3 length: 17 amino acids. V gave up 3 bases and J gave up 1 base; unmatched junction bases: 6. In nucleotides, the CDR3 is TGTGCCACCAGTGATGCCCCCGGGACAGGGTCCTACAATGAGCAGTTCTTC. Protein sequence: CATSDAPGTGSYNEQFF.

The chain is built from TRBV24-1 and TRBJ2-5; TRBD1 agrees at 7 bases. The CDR3 runs to 15 residues. The V gene end was trimmed by 4 bases and the J gene end by 2 bases; junction bases not matched to a gene: 6. CDR1 KGHDR and CDR2 SFDVKD come from the germline V gene. DNA of the CDR3: TGTGCCACCAGTGAAACCGGGACAGATCAAGAGACCCAGTACTTC. It codes for CATSETGTDQETQYF.

There are a few counts of this clone. The V and J genes are TRBV24-1 and TRBJ2-1; 9 positions match TRBD2. Germline V gives CDR1 KGHDR, CDR2 SFDVKD. The CDR3 contains 13 residues. V gave up 7 bases and J gave up 5 bases; unmatched junction bases: 2. CDR3 nucleotide sequence: TGTGCCACCAGGACTAGCGGACACAATGAGCAGTTCTTC. It yields the protein CATRTSGHNEQFF.

The gene calls are TRBV28 and TRBJ1-2, with TRBD1 identical over 7 bases. V was pared by 7 bases and J by 3 bases, with 2 bases of the junction left unmatched. Germline CDR1 MDHEN, CDR2 SYDVKM. The CDR3 spans 12 residues. The CDR3 is CASTGTDYGYTF. CDR3 nucleotides: TGTGCCAGCACCGGGACAGACTATGGCTACACCTTC.

J is TRBJ2-1 and V is TRBV7-8; 13 nucleotides match TRBD2. V dropped 5 bases and J dropped 6; count of bases not matched to a gene: 4. CDR3 length: 15 residues. Germline CDR1 and CDR2: SGHVS and FQNEAQ. The CDR3 DNA is TGTGCCAGCAGCGTCGGACTAGCGGGAGTCAATGAGCAGTTCTTC. Translating it yields CASSVGLAGVNEQFF.

The chain combines TRBV19 with TRBJ2-1; D may be TRBD1 (6 bases). Trimming cost V 2 bases and J 3 bases, with 17 bases left between them. The CDR3 has 17 residues. Per germline, CDR1 LNHDA and CDR2 SQIVND (reference sequence). CDR3 in DNA: TGTGCCAGTAGTATAAGAGCAGGGGAGAGATTCTACAATGAGCAGTTCTTC. Translating it yields CASSIRAGERFYNEQFF. The variable domain in full, completed from reference TRBV19 and TRBJ2-1, reads DGGITQSPKYLFRKEGQNVTLSCEQNLNHDAMYWYRQDPGQGLRLIYYSQIVNDFQKGDIAEGYSVSREKKESFPLTVTSAQKNPTAFYLCASSIRAGERFYNEQFFGPGTRLTVL.

This chain uses TRBV7-3 with TRBJ2-1, with TRBD1 identical over 10 bases. Germline assignment: CDR1 SGHTA and CDR2 FQGTGA. This CDR3 has 15 amino acids. With 8 bases clipped from V and 2 bases from J, the junction kept 6 bases outside the gene matches. CDR3 residues: CASGLDRGTYNEQFF. The CDR3 DNA follows: TGTGCCAGCGGCCTGGACAGGGGGACCTACAATGAGCAGTTCTTC.

This chain joins TRBV6-2 or TRBV6-3 and TRBJ1-2; D possibly corresponds to TRBD1 (6 bases). Per germline, CDR1 MNHEY and CDR2 SVGEGT. This CDR3 is built from 14 residues. Trimming stripped 6 bases from V and 4 bases from J, with 15 bases between. The CDR3 reads CASSATSGAYGYTF. The CDR3 DNA sequence: TGTGCCAGCAGCGCCACTTCAGGGGCCTATGGCTACACCTTC.

V gene TRBV30 combines with J gene TRBJ2-3; D is possibly TRBD2 (5 bases). Trimming took off 8 bases at V and 11 bases at J, with 23 bases between the two ends. Germline V gene lookup returns CDR1 GTSNPN and CDR2 SVGIG (reference sequence). CDR3 length equals 13 residues. CDR3 nucleotides: TGTGCCGGGTACTTCCCGCTAGTGGGGAGGCAGTATTTT. Residues: CAGYFPLVGRQYF.

V is TRBV6-5 and J is TRBJ2-7; the D gene is possibly TRBD1 (6 bases). This CDR3 is built from 12 residues. Germline assignment: CDR1 MNHEY and CDR2 SVGAGI. The V and J ends lost 7 bases and 2 bases respectively, with 9 bases between them. DNA for the CDR3: TGTGCCAGCAACAGGACAGCCTACGAGCAGTACTTC. Protein sequence: CASNRTAYEQYF.

This clone was found once. The gene calls are TRBV24-1 and TRBJ2-5; 9 positions match TRBD2. The V and J ends lost 2 bases and 4 bases, in that order; junction bases with no gene match: 7. CDR3 size: 16 residues. The germline V gene encodes CDR1 KGHDR and CDR2 SFDVKD. CDR3 amino acids: CATSDSLAGWGETQYF. The CDR3 bases are TGTGCCACCAGTGATTCCCTAGCGGGGTGGGGAGAGACCCAGTACTTC.

V is TRBV15 and J is TRBJ1-3; D remains unclear. CDR3 length equals 13 residues. Trimming stripped 0 bases from V and 9 bases from J, with 9 bases between. Looked up from germline, CDR1 is LNHNV and CDR2 is YYDKDF (reference sequence). Here the CDR3 DNA reads TGTGCCACCAGCAGAGACGCTATCGGCACCATATATTTT. Protein sequence: CATSRDAIGTIYF.